This is a list of T cell receptor beta chains from one sample in a study of T cell responses to AZD1222 COVID-19 vaccine. The table came from immunoSEQ multiplex PCR; TCRdb's copy has only in-frame clones and leaves some out. Of 120,000 or so clones listed, roughly 87% were seen once; the top ten hold approximately 10%. Sequenced here: peripheral blood, sampled on day 0 of AZD1222 vaccination. The source is an adult in good health. Each CDR3 is given with its conserved first and last residue. A D gene is named only where the DNA matches it firmly. Not every row has a clone size; where given, it reads once, few, many or a size class.

d_call j_call v_call clone_size cdr3_nt cdr3_aa
. TRBJ2-3 TRBV5-4 . TGTGCCAGCAGCCCTTCACCGGGCAGTTTCACAGATACGCAGTATTTT CASSPSPGSFTDTQYF
. TRBJ2-5 TRBV5-4 . TGTGCCAGCAGCTTGGGAGGGTTACAAGAGACCCAGTACTTC CASSLGGLQETQYF
TRBD1 TRBJ1-4 TRBV2 . TGTGCCAGCAGTGCTCGGGACAGGGGCTTCTATAATGAAAAACTGTTTTTT CASSARDRGFYNEKLFF
TRBD1 TRBJ1-2 TRBV7-9 . TGTGCCAGCAGACCAGCCTCGGACAGGGTGAACTATGGCTACACCTTC CASRPASDRVNYGYTF
TRBD2 TRBJ2-3 TRBV28 . TGTGCCAGCAGTCCCCAGGTAGCGGGAGCAACAGATACGCAGTATTTT CASSPQVAGATDTQYF
TRBD1 TRBJ1-6 TRBV9 . TGTGCCAGCAGCGTCGGACAGGGGGAGCGAAATAATTCACCCCTCCACTTT CASSVGQGERNNSPLHF
. TRBJ2-2 TRBV6-2/TRBV6-3 . TGTGCCAGCAGTTACTTGGCGGAGGCCGGGGAGCTGTTTTTT CASSYLAEAGELFF
. TRBJ1-1 TRBV5-1 . TGCGCCAGCAGCTTGGTGGGCAGAGAAGCTTTCTTT CASSLVGREAFF
TRBD1 TRBJ1-6 TRBV4-3 . TGCGCCAGCAGCCCTCGACAGGGAAGTCTCAATTCACCCCTCCACTTT CASSPRQGSLNSPLHF
. TRBJ2-7 TRBV28 few TGTGCCAGCAGCTTGGGGGCCTACGAGCAGTACTTC CASSLGAYEQYF
. TRBJ1-6 TRBV5-1 . TGCGCCAGCAGCTTGATAAGCCTCGGGGATTCACCCCTCCACTTT CASSLISLGDSPLHF
TRBD1 TRBJ1-2 TRBV29-1 . TGCAGCGTTGAAGATTCAGGGGGCAATGGCTACACCTTC CSVEDSGGNGYTF
TRBD1 TRBJ1-4 TRBV11-3 . TGTGCCAGCGGCTTAACAGGGGAAGGAACTAATGAAAAACTGTTTTTT CASGLTGEGTNEKLFF
TRBD2 TRBJ2-7 TRBV11-2 . TGTGCCAGCAGCTTAGCCATCAGCGGGAGGAACGAGCAGTACTTC CASSLAISGRNEQYF
. TRBJ1-2 TRBV3-1/TRBV3-2 . TGTGCCAGCAGCCAAGTTCCTGGGGGGAGCGACTATGGCTACACCTTC CASSQVPGGSDYGYTF
. TRBJ1-2 TRBV3-1/TRBV3-2 few TGTGCCAGCAGCCAAGGCTATGGCTACACCTTC CASSQGYGYTF
TRBD1 TRBJ1-5 TRBV27 . TGTGCCAGCAGTTTATCCGGGACAGGAATTCAGCCCCAGCATTTT CASSLSGTGIQPQHF
. TRBJ2-1 TRBV19 . TGTGCCAGTAGTATAGTGAAGCGGACCAATGAGCAGTTCTTC CASSIVKRTNEQFF
. TRBJ1-4 TRBV11-2 few TGTGCCAGCAGCTTAGACAACGGAAATTATGAAAAACTGTTTTTT CASSLDNGNYEKLFF
TRBD1 TRBJ2-7 TRBV19 . TGTGCCAGTAGTGCGACAGGGGCGAGCGAGCAGTACTTC CASSATGASEQYF
TRBD2 TRBJ2-7 TRBV4-1 . TGCGCCAGCAGCCGAAAAGGGGGGTTAGCGGGAGCTGTTCCCTACGAGCAGTACTTC CASSRKGGLAGAVPYEQYF
TRBD1 TRBJ2-5 TRBV7-9 . TGTGCCAGCAGCTTTGGGACAGGGGGCAAGGAGACCCAGTACTTC CASSFGTGGKETQYF
. TRBJ1-4 TRBV27 . TGTGCCAGCAGCCGGGTACAGCGACTTGCAACTAATGAAAAACTGTTTTTT CASSRVQRLATNEKLFF
TRBD1 TRBJ1-2 TRBV3-1/TRBV3-2 few TGTGCCAGCAGCCAAGGCAGGGGGGTTGGCTACACCTTC CASSQGRGVGYTF
. TRBJ1-2 TRBV28 once TGTGCCAGCAGCTCGGGGGTTAACTATGGCTACACCTTC CASSSGVNYGYTF
TRBD2 TRBJ2-7 TRBV27 . TGTGCCAGCAGACCACGGACTAGCGGAGACTACGAGCAGTACTTC CASRPRTSGDYEQYF
. TRBJ1-2 TRBV4-1 . TGCGCCAGCAGCCAAGATCCCGGAGGGGAGGATGGCTACACCTTC CASSQDPGGEDGYTF
. TRBJ1-3 TRBV3-1/TRBV3-2 . TGTGCCAGCAGCCAAGGGCCGAACTCTGGAAACACCATATATTTT CASSQGPNSGNTIYF
TRBD1 TRBJ2-5 TRBV12-3/TRBV12-4 . TGTGCCAGCTCTTTGGACAGGCAAGAGACCCAGTACTTC CASSLDRQETQYF
. TRBJ1-3 TRBV5-4 . TGTGCCAGCAGCCGGCTAGCGGGAAACACCATATATTTT CASSRLAGNTIYF
. TRBJ1-2 TRBV19 . TGTGCCAGTAGTACCGTGACAGATCATGGCTACACCTTC CASSTVTDHGYTF
TRBD1 TRBJ1-4 TRBV30 . TGTGCCTGGAGCAGGGACAGTCGTTTCGGTGAAAAACTGTTTTTT CAWSRDSRFGEKLFF
. TRBJ1-2 TRBV4-3 . TGCGCCAGCAGCCAAGGGCCGGAAGCCCCTAACTATGGCTACACCTTC CASSQGPEAPNYGYTF
. TRBJ2-4 TRBV29-1 . TGCAGCGTTACGACACGGGCTAACAAAAACATTCAGTACTTC CSVTTRANKNIQYF
. TRBJ1-5 TRBV30 . TGTGCCTGGGGAACCTCAGGGGCTAGCAATCAGCCCCAGCATTTT CAWGTSGASNQPQHF
. TRBJ1-2 TRBV6-5 . TGTGCCAGCCAATTAAGTCCGGTGATGGGTGGCTACACCTTC CASQLSPVMGGYTF